One and the same sample provided the 8 T cell receptor beta chains below, sequenced in a study of Graves' ophthalmopathy and Graves' hyperthyroidism listed by TCRdb under 2018. Sequencer: Illumina HiSeq 2000. For repertoire sequencing, TCR beta CDR3 regions were amplified from RNA transcripts. The first round was an RT-PCR using HTBI primers with the Qiagen OneStep RT-PCR kit, and this first round was followed by a second-round multiplex PCR, then size selection and purification. The public reads were run again by TCRdb, first through fastp at Q25 and then through MiXCR, and only productive beta chains were kept. Entries are consolidated by CDR3 protein sequence, retaining the most common genes and DNA. Here the sample has about 390,000 distinct CDR3 sequences; approximately 18% occur a single time. Approximately 2.4% of the sample goes to the ten largest clones. The sample taken for sequencing was peripheral blood. These receptors were taken from an adult woman with stable Graves' hyperthyroidism.

Turning to this clonotype: This may be a read error, as it is one base from a much larger clone. This chain connects TRBV6-1 to TRBJ2-7; D possibly corresponds to TRBD1 (8 bases). The CDR3 is 14 residues long. Germline V gene sequence: CDR1 MNHNS, CDR2 SASEGT. CDR3 residues: CASSNTGGAYEQCF. The DNA of the CDR3 is TGTGCCAGCAGTAATACAGGGGGGGCCTACGAGCAGTGCTTC.

This clonotype has a count of ten or more. V usage is TRBV18 and J usage is TRBJ2-7; D unclear. The CDR3 runs 14 residues. CDR1 KGHSH and CDR2 LQKENI come from the germline V gene. V was clipped by 1 base and J by 1 base, with 8 bases between them. CDR3 in amino acids: CASSPLENSYEQYF. CDR3 nucleotides: TGTGCCAGCTCACCACTCGAGAATTCCTACGAGCAGTACTTC.

This clonotype came up many times. The chain employs TRBV14 and TRBJ1-6; D may be TRBD1 (6 bases). Germline V gene sequence: CDR1 SGHDN, CDR2 FVKESK. Trimming cost V 4 bases and J 7 bases, with 11 bases left between them. This CDR3 has 14 amino acids. CDR3 loop: CASSPTGRNSPLHF. CDR3 DNA: TGTGCCAGCAGCCCTACAGGGAGGAATTCACCCCTCCACTTT.

This clonotype has at least ten counts. This rearrangement joins TRBV19 to TRBJ1-1; the D is unclear. The CDR3 extends over 14 amino acids. Germline V lookup: CDR1 LNHDA, CDR2 SQIVND (reference sequence). The V end lost 3 bases, the J end lost 1 base, and 9 bases lay between the germline ends. The CDR3 loop is CASSISQENTEAFF. CDR3 nucleotide sequence: TGTGCCAGTAGTATTAGCCAGGAGAACACTGAAGCTTTCTTT.

This clonotype was found many times. This chain joins TRBV20-1 and TRBJ2-7, with 16 bases that match TRBD2. CDR1 is DFQATT, CDR2 SNEGSKA, per germline (reference sequence). The length of the CDR3 is 17 residues. After removal of 5 bases from V and 3 bases from J, the junction contained 10 bases not matched to a gene. The DNA for the CDR3 is TGCAGTGCTGGGGGTGGGACTAGCGGGAGGGGCCTCTACGAGCAGTACTTC. Amino acids: CSAGGGTSGRGLYEQYF.

The chain couples TRBV9 to TRBJ2-2; D uncertain. The V end lost 5 bases, the J end lost 6 bases, and 11 bases lay between the germline ends. Looked up from germline, CDR1 is SGDLS and CDR2 is YYNGEE. The CDR3 length is 13 residues. The CDR3 DNA follows: TGTGCCAGCAGGTTAGCAGAGGCCGGGGAGCTGTTTTTT. The encoded protein is CASRLAEAGELFF.

This clonotype was observed many times. The chain recombines TRBV5-8 with TRBJ2-7, with TRBD1 matching 7 bases. The length of the CDR3 is 14 residues. Germline V gene lookup returns CDR1 SGHTS and CDR2 YDEGEE. Trimming removed 4 bases from V and 3 bases from J; junction bases left unmatched: 7. CDR3 DNA sequence: TGTGCCAGCAGCATCGACAGGGAAGTCTACGAGCAGTACTTC. Translation: CASSIDREVYEQYF.

This clonotype was counted many times. This chain uses TRBV18 with TRBJ1-6; no clear D gene. Trimming pared 8 bases from V and 7 bases from J, leaving 9 bases between. This CDR3 region has 12 residues. Per germline, CDR1 KGHSH and CDR2 LQKENI. DNA of the CDR3: TGTGCCAGCCGGACCGAGAATTCACCCCTCCACTTT. Translating gives CASRTENSPLHF. The full variable domain, in which reference TRBV18 and TRBJ1-6 provide the parts outside the CDR3, is NAGVMQNPRHLVRRRGQEARLRCSPMKGHSHVYWYRQLPEEGLKFMVYLQKENIIDESGMPKERFSAEFPKEGPSILRIQQVVRGDSAAYFCASRTENSPLHFGNGTRLTVT.